The 5 T cell receptor beta chains below come from one sample, sequenced in a study of read filtering for tumor transcriptome and immune sequencing. From approximately 430 ng of RNA, a library with molecular barcoded alpha/delta and beta/gamma adaptors was made. MiXCR was run by TCRdb on the reads, yielding one entry per CDR3 protein. The sample includes about 57,000 distinct CDR3 sequences, roughly 20% of them seen just once. The specimen was a population of CD138-negative cells sorted from bone marrow. The receptors shown here come from a donor at least 40 years old with multiple myeloma.

This clonotype was seen at least ten times. V gene TRBV7-8 combines with J gene TRBJ1-5, with unresolved D. CDR1 and CDR2 (germline): SGHVS, FQNEAQ. Trimming pared 1 base from V and 1 base from J, leaving 5 bases between. CDR3 size: 14 residues. The CDR3 sequence is CASSLVSSNQPQHF. The CDR3 DNA reads TGTGCCAGCAGCTTAGTCAGCAGCAATCAGCCCCAGCATTTT.

This clonotype has ten or more counts. The chain couples TRBV29-1 to TRBJ1-2; D is unresolved. V lost 2 bases and J lost 8, with 12 bases in between. The CDR3 consists of 12 residues. In germline, CDR1 is SQVTM, CDR2 ANQGSEA. The CDR3 loop reads CSVESDNKGYTF. CDR3 nucleotides: TGCAGCGTTGAATCAGATAATAAAGGCTACACCTTC.

This clonotype showed up many times. The gene calls are TRBV7-9 and TRBJ2-5; TRBD1 matches at 7 bases. The CDR3 covers 15 residues. From germline, CDR1 is SEHNR and CDR2 FQNEAQ (reference sequence). J was trimmed by 5 bases and V by 4 bases; bases with no gene match: 10. The CDR3 here is CASSSGTASYETQYF. The CDR3 DNA sequence: TGTGCCAGCAGCTCTGGGACAGCTTCGTATGAGACCCAGTACTTC.

The chain couples TRBV21-1 to TRBJ1-5; TRBD1 reflects the table's D call only, with no check against the DNA. TRBV21-1 corresponds to a pseudogene. There are 16 residues in the CDR3. CDR3 DNA sequence: TGTGCCAGCAGCGCGCGAGGACAGGCGCGAAGGAGGCCCCAGCATTTT. Its translation: CASSARGQARRRPQHF.

Many counts were recorded for this clonotype. V usage is TRBV7-8 and J usage is TRBJ2-3; unclear D gene. The CDR3 has 15 amino acids. The ends were cut back, 1 base at V and 1 base at J, with 9 bases in the middle. Germline-derived CDR1 and CDR2 are SGHVS and FQNEAQ. The CDR3 nucleotides read TGTGCCAGCAGCTTAGAGAGAGGTGGCACAGATACGCAGTATTTT. Amino acid sequence: CASSLERGGTDTQYF.